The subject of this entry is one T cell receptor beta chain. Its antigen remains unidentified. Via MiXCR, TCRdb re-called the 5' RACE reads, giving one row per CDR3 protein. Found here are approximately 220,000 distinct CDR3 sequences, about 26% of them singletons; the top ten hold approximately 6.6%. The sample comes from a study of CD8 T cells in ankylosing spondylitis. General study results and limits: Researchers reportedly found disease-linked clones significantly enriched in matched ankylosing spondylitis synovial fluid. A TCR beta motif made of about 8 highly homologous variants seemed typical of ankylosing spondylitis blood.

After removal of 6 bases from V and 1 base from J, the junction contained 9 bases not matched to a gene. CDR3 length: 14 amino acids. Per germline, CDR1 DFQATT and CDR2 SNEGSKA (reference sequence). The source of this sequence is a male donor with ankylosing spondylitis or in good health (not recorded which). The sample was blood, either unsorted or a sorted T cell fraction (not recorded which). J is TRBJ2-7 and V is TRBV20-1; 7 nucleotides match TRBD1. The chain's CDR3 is CSAGQPVLSYEQYF. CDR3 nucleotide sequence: TGCAGTGCGGGACAGCCGGTCCTGTCCTACGAGCAGTACTTC.